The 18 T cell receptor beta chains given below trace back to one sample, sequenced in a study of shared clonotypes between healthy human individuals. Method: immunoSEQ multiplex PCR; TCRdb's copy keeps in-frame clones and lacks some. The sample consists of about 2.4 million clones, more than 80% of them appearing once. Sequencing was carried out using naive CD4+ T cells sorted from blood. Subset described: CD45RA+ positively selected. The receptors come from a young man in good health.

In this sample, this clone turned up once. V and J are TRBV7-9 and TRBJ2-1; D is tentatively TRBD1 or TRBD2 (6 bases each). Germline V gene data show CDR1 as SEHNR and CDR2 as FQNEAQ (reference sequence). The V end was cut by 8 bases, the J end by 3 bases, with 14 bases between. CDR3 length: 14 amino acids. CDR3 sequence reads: CASGGLQGYNEQFF. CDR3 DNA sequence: TGTGCCAGCGGAGGACTACAGGGCTACAATGAGCAGTTCTTC.

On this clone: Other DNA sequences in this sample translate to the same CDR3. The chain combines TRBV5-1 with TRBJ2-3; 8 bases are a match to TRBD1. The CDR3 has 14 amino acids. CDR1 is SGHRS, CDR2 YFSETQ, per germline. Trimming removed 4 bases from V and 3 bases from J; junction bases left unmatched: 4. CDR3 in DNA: TGCGCCAGCAGCACTGGACAGGGTACAGATACGCAGTATTTT. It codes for CASSTGQGTDTQYF.

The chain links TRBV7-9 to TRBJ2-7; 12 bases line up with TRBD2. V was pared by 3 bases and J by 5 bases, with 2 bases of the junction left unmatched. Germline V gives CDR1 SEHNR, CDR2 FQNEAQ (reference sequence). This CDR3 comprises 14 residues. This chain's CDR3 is CASSFLAGGDEQYF. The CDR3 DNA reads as TGTGCCAGCAGCTTCCTAGCGGGAGGGGACGAGCAGTACTTC.

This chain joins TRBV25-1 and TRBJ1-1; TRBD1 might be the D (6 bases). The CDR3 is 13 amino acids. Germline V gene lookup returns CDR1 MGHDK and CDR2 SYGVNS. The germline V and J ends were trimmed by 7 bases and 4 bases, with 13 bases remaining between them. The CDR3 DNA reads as TGTGCCAGCACCCGGCAAGGGGGCACTGAAGCTTTCTTT. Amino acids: CASTRQGGTEAFF.

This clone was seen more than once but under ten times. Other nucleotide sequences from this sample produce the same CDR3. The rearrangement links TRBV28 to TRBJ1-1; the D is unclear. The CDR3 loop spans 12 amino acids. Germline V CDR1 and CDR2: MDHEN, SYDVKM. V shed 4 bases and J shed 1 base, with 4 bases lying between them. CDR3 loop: CASSWGNTEAFF. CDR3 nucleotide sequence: TGTGCCAGCAGTTGGGGGAACACTGAAGCTTTCTTT.

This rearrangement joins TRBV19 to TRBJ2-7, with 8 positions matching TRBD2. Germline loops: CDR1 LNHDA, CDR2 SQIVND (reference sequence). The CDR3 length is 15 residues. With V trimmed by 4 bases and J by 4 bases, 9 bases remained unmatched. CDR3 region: CASSNPVAGLYEQYF. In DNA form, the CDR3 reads TGTGCCAGTAGTAACCCGGTAGCGGGATTATACGAGCAGTACTTC.

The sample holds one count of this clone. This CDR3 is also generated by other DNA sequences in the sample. The DNA of the CDR3 is TGTGCCAGCAGCGTATCGGGTGCAACTAATGAAAAACTGTTTTTT. It translates to CASSVSGATNEKLFF. J is TRBJ1-4 and V is TRBV9; D is uncertain. V dropped 1 base and J dropped 0 bases, with 7 bases sitting between them. The CDR3 contains 15 residues. Germline assignment: CDR1 SGDLS and CDR2 YYNGEE.

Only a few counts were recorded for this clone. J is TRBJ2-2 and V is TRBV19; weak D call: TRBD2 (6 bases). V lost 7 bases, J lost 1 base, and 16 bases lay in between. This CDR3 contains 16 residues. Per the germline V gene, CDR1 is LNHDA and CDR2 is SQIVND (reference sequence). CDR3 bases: TGTGCCAGTACCCCCCGGGAGAAGATGAACACCGGGGAGCTGTTTTTT. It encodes CASTPREKMNTGELFF.

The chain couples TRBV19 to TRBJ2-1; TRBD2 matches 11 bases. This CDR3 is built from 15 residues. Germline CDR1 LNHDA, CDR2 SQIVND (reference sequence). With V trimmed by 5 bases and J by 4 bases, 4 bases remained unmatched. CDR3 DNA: TGTGCCAGTAGTTTCGTAGCGGGAGGGTACAATGAGCAGTTCTTC. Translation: CASSFVAGGYNEQFF.

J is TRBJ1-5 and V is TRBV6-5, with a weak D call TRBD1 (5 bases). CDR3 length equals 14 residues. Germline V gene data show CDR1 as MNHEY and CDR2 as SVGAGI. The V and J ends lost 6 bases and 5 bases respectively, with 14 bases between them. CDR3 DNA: TGTGCCAGCAGCCGAAAACAGGCAGATCAGCCCCAGCATTTT. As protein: CASSRKQADQPQHF.

CDR3 DNA: TGTGCCAGCAGCTTAGGATTTGACTTTCAAGAGACCCAGTACTTC. Translation gives CASSLGFDFQETQYF. The V gene is TRBV7-9, the J gene TRBJ2-5; no clear D gene. Germline V CDR1 and CDR2: SEHNR, FQNEAQ (reference sequence). The CDR3 is made up of 15 amino acids. Trimming pared 1 base from V and 2 bases from J, leaving 11 bases between.

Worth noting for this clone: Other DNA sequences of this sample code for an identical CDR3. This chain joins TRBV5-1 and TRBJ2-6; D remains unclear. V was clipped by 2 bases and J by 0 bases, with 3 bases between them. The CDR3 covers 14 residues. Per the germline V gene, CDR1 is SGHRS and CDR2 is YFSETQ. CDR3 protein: CASSLPSGANVLTF. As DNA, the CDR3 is TGCGCCAGCAGCTTACCCTCTGGGGCCAACGTCCTGACTTTC.

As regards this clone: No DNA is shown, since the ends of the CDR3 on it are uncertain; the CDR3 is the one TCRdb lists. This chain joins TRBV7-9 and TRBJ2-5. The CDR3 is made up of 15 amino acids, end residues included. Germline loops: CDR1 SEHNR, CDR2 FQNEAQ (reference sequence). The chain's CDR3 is CASSFLWAGEETQYF.

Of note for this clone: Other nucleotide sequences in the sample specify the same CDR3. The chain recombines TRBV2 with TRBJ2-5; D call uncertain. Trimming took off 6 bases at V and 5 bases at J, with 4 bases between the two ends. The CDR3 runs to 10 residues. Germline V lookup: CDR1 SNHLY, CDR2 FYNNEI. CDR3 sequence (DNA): TGTGCCAGCAGGCTGGAGACCCAGTACTTC. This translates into CASRLETQYF.

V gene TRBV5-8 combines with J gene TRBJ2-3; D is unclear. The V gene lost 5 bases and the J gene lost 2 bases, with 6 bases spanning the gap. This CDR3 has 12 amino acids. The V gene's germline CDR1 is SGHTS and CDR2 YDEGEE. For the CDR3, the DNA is TGTGCCAGCAGTCACAACACAGATACGCAGTATTTT. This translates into CASSHNTDTQYF.

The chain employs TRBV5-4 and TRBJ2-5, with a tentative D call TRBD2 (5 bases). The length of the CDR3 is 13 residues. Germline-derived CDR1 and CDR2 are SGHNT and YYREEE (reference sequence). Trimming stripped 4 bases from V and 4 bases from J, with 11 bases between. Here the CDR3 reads CASSATSRETQYF. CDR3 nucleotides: TGTGCCAGCAGCGCTACTAGTAGAGAGACCCAGTACTTC.

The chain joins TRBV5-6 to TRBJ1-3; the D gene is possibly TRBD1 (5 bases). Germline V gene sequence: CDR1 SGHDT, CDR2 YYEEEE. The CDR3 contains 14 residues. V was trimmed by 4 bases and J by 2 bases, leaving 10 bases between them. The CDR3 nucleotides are TGTGCCAGCAGCCACCAGGGTACTGGAAACACCATATATTTT. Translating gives CASSHQGTGNTIYF.

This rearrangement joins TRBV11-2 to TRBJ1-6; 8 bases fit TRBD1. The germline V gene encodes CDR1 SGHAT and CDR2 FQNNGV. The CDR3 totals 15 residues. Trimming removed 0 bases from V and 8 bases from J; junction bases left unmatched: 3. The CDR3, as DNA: TGTGCCAGCAGCTTAGATGAGGGACAGGATTCACCCCTCCACTTT. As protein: CASSLDEGQDSPLHF.